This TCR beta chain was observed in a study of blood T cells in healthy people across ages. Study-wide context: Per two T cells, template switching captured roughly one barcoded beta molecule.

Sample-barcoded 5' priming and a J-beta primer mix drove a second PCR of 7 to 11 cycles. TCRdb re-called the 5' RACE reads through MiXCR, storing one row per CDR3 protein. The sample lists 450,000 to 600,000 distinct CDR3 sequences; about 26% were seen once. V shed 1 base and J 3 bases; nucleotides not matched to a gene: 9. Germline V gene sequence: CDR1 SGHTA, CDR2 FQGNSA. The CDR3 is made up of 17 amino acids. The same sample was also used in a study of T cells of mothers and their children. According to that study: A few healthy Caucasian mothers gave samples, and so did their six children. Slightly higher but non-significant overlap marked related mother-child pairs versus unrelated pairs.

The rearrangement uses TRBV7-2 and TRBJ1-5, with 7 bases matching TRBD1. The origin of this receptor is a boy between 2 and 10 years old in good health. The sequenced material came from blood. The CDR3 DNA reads TGTGCCAGCAGCTTAGGATTGCGACAGGGTCCCAATCAGCCCCAGCATTTT. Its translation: CASSLGLRQGPNQPQHF.